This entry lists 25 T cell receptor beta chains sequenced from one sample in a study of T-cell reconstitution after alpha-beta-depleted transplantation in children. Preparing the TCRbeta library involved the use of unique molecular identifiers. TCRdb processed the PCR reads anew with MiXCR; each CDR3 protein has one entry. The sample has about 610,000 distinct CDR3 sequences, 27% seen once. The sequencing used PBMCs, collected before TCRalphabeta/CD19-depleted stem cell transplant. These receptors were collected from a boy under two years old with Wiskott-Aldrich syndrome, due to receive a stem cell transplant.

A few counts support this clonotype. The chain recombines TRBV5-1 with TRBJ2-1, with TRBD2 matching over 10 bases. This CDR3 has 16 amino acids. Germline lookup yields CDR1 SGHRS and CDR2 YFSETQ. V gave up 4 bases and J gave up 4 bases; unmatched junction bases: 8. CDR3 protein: CASSRLGTSVYNEQFF. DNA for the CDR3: TGCGCCAGCAGCCGGTTAGGGACTAGCGTATACAATGAGCAGTTCTTC. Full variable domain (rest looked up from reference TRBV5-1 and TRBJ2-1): KAGVTQTPRYLIKTRGQQVTLSCSPISGHRSVSWYQQTPGQGLQFLFEYFSETQRNKGNFPGRFSGRQFSNSRSEMNVSTLELGDSALYLCASSRLGTSVYNEQFFGPGTRLTVL.

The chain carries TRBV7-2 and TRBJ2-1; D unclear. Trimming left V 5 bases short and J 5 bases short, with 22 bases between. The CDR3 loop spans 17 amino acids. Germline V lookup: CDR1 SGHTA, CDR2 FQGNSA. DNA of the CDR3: TGTGCCAGCAGCCCACTAATTGGGCGCACGACCGACAATGAGCAGTTCTTC. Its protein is CASSPLIGRTTDNEQFF.

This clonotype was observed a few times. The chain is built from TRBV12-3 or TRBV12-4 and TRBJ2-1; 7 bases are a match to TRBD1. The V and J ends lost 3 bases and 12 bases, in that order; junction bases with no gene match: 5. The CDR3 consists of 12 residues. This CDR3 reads CASSFPNRGQFF. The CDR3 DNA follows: TGTGCCAGCAGTTTCCCCAACAGGGGGCAGTTCTTC.

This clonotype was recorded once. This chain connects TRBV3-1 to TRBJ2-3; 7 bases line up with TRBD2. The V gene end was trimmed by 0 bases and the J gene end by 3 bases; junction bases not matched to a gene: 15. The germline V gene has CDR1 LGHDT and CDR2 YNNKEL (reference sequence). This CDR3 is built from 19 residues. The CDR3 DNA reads TGTGCCAGCAGCCAAGACAGCTGGGGCGGGAGCTCCCCTACAGATACGCAGTATTTT. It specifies CASSQDSWGGSSPTDTQYF.

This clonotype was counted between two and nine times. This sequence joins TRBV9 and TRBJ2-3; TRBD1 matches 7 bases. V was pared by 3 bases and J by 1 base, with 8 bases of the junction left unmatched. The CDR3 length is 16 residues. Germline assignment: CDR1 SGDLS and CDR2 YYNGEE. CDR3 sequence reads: CASSERQGEGTDTQYF. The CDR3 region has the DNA TGTGCCAGCAGCGAAAGACAGGGAGAGGGCACAGATACGCAGTATTTT. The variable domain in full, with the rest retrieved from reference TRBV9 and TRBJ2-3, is DSGVTQTPKHLITATGQRVTLRCSPRSGDLSVYWYQQSLDQGLQFLIQYYNGEERAKGNILERFSAQQFPDLHSELNLSSLELGDSALYFCASSERQGEGTDTQYFGPGTRLTVL.

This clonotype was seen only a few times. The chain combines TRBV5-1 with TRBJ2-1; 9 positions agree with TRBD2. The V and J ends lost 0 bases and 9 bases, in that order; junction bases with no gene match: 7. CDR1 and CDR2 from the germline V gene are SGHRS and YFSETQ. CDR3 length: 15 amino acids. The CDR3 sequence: CASSLAWTSVGEQFF. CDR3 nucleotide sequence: TGCGCCAGCAGCTTGGCCTGGACTAGCGTGGGTGAGCAGTTCTTC.

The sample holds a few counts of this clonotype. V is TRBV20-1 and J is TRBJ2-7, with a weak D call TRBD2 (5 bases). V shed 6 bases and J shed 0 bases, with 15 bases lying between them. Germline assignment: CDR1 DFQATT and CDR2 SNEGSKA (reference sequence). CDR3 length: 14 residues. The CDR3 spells CSALGLRSSYEQYF. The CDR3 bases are TGCAGTGCCCTCGGACTCAGGAGCTCCTACGAGCAGTACTTC.

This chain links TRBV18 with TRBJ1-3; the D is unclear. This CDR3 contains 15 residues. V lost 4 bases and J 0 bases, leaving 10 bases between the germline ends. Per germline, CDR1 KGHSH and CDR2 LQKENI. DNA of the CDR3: TGTGCCAGCTCACTTCACTCGAGCTCTGGAAACACCATATATTTT. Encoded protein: CASSLHSSSGNTIYF.

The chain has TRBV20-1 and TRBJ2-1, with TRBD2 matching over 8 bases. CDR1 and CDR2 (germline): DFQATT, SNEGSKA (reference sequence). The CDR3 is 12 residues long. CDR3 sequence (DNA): TGCAGACCGATTAGCGGGGCCAATGAGCAGTTCTTC. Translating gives CRPISGANEQFF.

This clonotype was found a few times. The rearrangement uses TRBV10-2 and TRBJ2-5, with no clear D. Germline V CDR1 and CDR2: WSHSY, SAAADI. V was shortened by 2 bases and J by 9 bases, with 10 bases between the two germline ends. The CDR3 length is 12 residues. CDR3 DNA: TGCGCCAGCAGTGAGAATTCGGAAGCCCAGTACTTC. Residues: CASSENSEAQYF.

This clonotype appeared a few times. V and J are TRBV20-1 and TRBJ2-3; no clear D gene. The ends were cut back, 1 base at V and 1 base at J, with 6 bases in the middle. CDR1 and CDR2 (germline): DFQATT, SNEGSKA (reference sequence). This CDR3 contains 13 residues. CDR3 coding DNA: TGCAGTGCTAGAGCCGACCGCACAGATACGCAGTATTTT. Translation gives CSARADRTDTQYF.

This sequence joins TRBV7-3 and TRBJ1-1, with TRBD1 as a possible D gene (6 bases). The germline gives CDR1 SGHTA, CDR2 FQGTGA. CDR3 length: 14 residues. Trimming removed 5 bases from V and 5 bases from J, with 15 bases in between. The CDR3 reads CASSPDRDRTEAFF. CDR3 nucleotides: TGTGCCAGCAGCCCTGACAGAGACAGGACTGAAGCTTTCTTT.

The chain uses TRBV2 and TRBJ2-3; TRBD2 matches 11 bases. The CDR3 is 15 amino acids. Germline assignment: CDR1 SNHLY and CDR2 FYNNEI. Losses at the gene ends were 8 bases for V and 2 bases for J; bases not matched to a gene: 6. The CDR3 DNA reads TGTGCCAGCCTTTTACTAGCGGGAGCCACAGATACGCAGTATTTT. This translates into CASLLLAGATDTQYF. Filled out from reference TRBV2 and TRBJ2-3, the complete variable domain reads EPEVTQTPSHQVTQMGQEVILRCVPISNHLYFYWYRQILGQKVEFLVSFYNNEISEKSEIFDDQFSVERPDGSNFTLKIRSTKLEDSAMYFCASLLLAGATDTQYFGPGTRLTVL.

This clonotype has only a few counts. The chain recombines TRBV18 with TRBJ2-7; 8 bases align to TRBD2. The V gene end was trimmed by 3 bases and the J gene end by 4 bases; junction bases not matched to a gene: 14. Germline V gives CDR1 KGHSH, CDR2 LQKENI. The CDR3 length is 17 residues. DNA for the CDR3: TGTGCCAGCTCACCGGTGAAAGCAGCGGGAGTGGGGTACGAGCAGTACTTC. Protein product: CASSPVKAAGVGYEQYF.

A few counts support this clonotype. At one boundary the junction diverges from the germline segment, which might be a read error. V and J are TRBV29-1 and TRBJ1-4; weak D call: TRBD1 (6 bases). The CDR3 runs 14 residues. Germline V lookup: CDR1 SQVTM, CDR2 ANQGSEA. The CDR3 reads CSVEGGATNEKLFF. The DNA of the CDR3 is TGCAGCGTCGAAGGGGGGGCAACTAATGAAAAACTGTTTTTT. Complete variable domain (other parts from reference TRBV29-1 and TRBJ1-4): SAVISQKPSRDICQRGTSLTIQCQVDSQVTMMFWYRQQPGQSLTLIATANQGSEATYESGFVIDKFPISRPNLTFSTLTVSNMSPEDSSIYLCSVEGGATNEKLFFGSGTQLSVL.

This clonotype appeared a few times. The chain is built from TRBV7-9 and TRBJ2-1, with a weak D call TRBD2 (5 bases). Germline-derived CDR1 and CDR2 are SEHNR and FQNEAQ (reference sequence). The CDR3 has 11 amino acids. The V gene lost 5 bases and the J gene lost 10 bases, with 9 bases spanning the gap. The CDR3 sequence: CASSPAAEQFF. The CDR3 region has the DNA TGTGCCAGCAGCCCAGCGGCCGAGCAGTTCTTC.

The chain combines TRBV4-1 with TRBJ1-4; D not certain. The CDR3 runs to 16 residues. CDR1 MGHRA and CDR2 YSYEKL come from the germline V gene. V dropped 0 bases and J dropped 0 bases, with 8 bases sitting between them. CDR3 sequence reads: CASSQDISATNEKLFF. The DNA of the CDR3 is TGCGCCAGCAGCCAAGATATAAGTGCAACTAATGAAAAACTGTTTTTT.

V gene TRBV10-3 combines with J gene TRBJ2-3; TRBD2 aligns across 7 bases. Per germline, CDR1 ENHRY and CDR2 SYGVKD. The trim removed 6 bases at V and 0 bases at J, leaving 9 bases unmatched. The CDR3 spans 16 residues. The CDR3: CAIRKERGGSTDTQYF. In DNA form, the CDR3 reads TGTGCCATCAGGAAAGAGCGGGGCGGAAGCACAGATACGCAGTATTTT.

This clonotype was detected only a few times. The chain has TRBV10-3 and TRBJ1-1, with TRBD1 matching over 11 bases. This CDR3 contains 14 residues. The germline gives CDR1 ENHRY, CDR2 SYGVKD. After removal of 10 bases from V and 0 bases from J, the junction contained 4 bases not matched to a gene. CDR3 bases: TGTGCCACCGGACAGGGGGCATTGAACACTGAAGCTTTCTTT. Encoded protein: CATGQGALNTEAFF.

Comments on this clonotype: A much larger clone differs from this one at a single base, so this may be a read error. Here the CDR3 DNA reads TGTGCCAGCAGCCGGTCTAGCGGGAGCTACGAGCAGTACTTC. This gives the protein CASSRSSGSYEQYF. The J gene is TRBJ2-7, the V gene TRBV11-2, with 10 bases identical to TRBD2. The CDR3 is made up of 14 amino acids. Losses at the gene ends were 5 bases for V and 3 bases for J; bases not matched to a gene: 4. Germline V CDR1 and CDR2: SGHAT, FQNNGV.

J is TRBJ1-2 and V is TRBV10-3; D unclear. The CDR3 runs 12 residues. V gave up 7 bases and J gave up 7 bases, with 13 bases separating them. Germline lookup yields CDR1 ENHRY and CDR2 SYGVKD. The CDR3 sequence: CAITPGTGGYTF. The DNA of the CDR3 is TGTGCCATCACTCCCGGAACGGGTGGCTACACCTTC.

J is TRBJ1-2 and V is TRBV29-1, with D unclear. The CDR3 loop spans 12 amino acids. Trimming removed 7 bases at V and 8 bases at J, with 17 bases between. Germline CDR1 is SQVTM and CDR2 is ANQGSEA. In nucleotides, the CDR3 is TGCAGCGCCGACGGCGATGGATCAGGCTACACCTTC. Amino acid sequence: CSADGDGSGYTF.

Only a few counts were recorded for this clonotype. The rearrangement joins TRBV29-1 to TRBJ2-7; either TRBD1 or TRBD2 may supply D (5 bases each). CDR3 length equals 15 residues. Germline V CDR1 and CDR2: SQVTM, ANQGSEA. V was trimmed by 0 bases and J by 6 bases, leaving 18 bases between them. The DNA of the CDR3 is TGCAGCGTTGAAGAGGCCGGGGCCGGGGCGGGCGAGCAGTACTTC. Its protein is CSVEEAGAGAGEQYF.

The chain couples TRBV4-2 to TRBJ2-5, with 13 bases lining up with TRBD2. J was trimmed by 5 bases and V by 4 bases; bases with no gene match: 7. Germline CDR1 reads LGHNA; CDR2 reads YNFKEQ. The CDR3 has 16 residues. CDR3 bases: TGTGCCAGCAGCCCTGGACTAGCGGGAGCCCGGGAGACCCAGTACTTC. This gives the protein CASSPGLAGARETQYF.

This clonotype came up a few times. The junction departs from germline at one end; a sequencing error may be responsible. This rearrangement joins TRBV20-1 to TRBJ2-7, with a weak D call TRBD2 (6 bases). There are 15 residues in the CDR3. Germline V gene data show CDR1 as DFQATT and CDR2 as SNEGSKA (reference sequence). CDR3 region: CSARARNFPIAAVGF. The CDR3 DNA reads TGCAGTGCTAGAGCCCGGAACTTTCCAATAGCGGCAGTGGGGTTC.